What follows describes a single T cell receptor (beta chain). Antigen specificity is unknown. Naive-designated CD8 cells lacked CD45RO, were positively enriched for CCR7, and omitted terminally differentiated effector memory CD45RA+ cells. Nashville, Tennessee was home to all donors, who were Caucasian adults. This specimen comes from a study of shared clonotypes between healthy human individuals. Study-level points and caveats: An anticipated effect of sequencing depth on clonotype sharing among donors was recognized.

The repertoire was sequenced with immunoSEQ multiplex PCR; TCRdb's copy has only in-frame clones and lacks some. The data show 500,000 to 700,000 clones, 85% to 95% seen once. CDR3 size: 15 residues. Trimming took 6 bases from V and 3 from J; bases not matched to a gene: 8. The germline V gene has CDR1 MNHEY and CDR2 SMNVEV (reference sequence). The chain recombines TRBV27 with TRBJ2-7; 10 bases align to TRBD1. This receptor was taken from a woman under 40 in good health. Sequencing used naive CD8+ T cells sorted from blood. CDR3 in DNA: TGTGCCAGCAGCCCGGGACAGGGGCCTTACTACGAGCAGTACTTC. Amino acids: CASSPGQGPYYEQYF.